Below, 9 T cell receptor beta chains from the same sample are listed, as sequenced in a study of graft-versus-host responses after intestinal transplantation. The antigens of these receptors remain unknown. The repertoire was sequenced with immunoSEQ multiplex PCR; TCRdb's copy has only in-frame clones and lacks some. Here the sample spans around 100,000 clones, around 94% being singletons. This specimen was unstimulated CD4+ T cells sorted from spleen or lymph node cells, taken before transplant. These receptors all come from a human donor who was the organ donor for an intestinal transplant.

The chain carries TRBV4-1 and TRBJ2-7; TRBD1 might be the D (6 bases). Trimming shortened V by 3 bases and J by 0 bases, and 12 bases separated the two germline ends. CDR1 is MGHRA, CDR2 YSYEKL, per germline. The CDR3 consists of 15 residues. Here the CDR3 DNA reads TGCGCCAGCAGCCAGTACAGGGACGCCTCCTACGAGCAGTACTTC. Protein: CASSQYRDASYEQYF.

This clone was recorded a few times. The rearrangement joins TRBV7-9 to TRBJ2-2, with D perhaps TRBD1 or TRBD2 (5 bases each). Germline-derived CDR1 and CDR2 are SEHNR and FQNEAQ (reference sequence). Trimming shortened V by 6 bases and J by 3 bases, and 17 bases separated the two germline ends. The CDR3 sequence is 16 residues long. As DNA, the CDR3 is TGTGCCAGCAGTGACACCTCGGGGCTGGACACCGGGGAGCTGTTTTTT. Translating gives CASSDTSGLDTGELFF.

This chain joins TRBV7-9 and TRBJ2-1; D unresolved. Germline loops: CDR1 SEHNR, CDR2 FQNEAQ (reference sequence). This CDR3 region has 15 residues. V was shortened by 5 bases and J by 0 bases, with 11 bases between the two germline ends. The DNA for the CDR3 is TGTGCCAGCAGCCGTTCGCTGGCCTCCTACAATGAGCAGTTCTTC. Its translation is CASSRSLASYNEQFF.

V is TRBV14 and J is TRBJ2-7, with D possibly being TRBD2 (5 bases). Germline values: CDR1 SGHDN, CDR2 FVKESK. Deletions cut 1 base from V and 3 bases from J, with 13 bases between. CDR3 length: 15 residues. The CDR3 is CASSQGLPIIYEQYF. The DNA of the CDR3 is TGTGCCAGCAGCCAAGGACTACCGATAATCTACGAGCAGTACTTC.

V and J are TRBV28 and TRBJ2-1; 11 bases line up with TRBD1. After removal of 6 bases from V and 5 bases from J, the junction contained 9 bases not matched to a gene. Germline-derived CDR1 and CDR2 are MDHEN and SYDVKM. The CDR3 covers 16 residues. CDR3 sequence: CASREDRGRLNNEQFF. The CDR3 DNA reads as TGTGCCAGCAGGGAGGACAGGGGGCGCTTAAACAATGAGCAGTTCTTC.

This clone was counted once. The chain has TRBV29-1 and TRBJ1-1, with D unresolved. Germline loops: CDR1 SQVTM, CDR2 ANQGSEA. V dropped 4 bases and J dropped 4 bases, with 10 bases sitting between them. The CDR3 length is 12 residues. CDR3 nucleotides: TGCAGCGTTGGGAGTTGGGGCACTGAAGCTTTCTTT. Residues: CSVGSWGTEAFF. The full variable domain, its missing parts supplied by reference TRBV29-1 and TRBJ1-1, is SAVISQKPSRDICQRGTSLTIQCQVDSQVTMMFWYRQQPGQSLTLIATANQGSEATYESGFVIDKFPISRPNLTFSTLTVSNMSPEDSSIYLCSVGSWGTEAFFGQGTRLTVV.

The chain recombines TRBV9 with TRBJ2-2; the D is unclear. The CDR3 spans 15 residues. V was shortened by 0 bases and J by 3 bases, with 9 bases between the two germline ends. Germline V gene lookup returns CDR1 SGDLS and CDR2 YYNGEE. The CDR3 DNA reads TGTGCCAGCAGCGTAGAATGGGGATACACCGGGGAGCTGTTTTTT. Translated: CASSVEWGYTGELFF.

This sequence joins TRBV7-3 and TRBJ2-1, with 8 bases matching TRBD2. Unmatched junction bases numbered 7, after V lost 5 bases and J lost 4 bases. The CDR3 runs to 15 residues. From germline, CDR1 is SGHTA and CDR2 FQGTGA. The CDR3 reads CASSRVVAGYNEQFF. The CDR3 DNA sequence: TGTGCCAGCAGCAGGGTCGTAGCGGGGTACAATGAGCAGTTCTTC.

The CDR3 nucleotides are TGTGCCAGCAGCTTGGCTCGGGGTAAGGCAGATACGCAGTATTTT. This codes for CASSLARGKADTQYF. The chain combines TRBV5-4 with TRBJ2-3; tentatively, D is TRBD2 (5 bases). CDR1 is SGHNT, CDR2 YYREEE, per germline (reference sequence). Trimming left V 0 bases short and J 4 bases short, with 12 bases between. CDR3 length: 15 residues.